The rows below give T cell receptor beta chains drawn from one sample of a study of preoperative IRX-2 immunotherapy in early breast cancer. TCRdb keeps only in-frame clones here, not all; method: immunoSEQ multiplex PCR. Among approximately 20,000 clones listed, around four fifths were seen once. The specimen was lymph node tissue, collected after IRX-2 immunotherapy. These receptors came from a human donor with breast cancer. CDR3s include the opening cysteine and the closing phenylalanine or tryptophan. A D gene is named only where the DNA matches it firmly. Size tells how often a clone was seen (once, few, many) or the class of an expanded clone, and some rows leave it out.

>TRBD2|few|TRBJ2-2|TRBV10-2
CASRGLAANTGELFF
TGCGCCAGCAGGGGACTAGCGGCGAACACCGGGGAGCTGTTTTTT
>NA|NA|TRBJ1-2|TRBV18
CASSPGDNYGYTF
TGTGCCAGCTCACCAGGGGATAACTATGGCTACACCTTC
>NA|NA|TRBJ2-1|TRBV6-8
CATRSGHNEQFF
TGTGCCACCAGATCCGGTCACAATGAGCAGTTCTTC
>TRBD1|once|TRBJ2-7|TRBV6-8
CASKRGLLSYEQYF
TGTGCCAGCAAGAGGGGGCTTCTCTCCTACGAGCAGTACTTC
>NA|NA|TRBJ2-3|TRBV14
CASSQPGRMTSTDTQYF
TGTGCCAGCAGCCAACCGGGACGGATGACTAGCACAGATACGCAGTATTTT
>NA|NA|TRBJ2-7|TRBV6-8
CASSSILYEQYF
TGTGCCAGCAGTTCGATTTTATACGAGCAGTACTTC
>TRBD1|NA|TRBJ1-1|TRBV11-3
CASSSGQGDLNTEAFF
TGTGCCAGCAGTTCTGGACAGGGAGATTTGAACACTGAAGCTTTCTTT
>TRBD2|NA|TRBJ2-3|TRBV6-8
CASSTGTSGTDTQYF
TGTGCCAGCAGTACCGGGACTAGCGGCACAGATACGCAGTATTTT
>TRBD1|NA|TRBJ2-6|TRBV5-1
CASSLRGPGANVLTF
TGCGCCAGCAGCTTAAGGGGGCCCGGGGCCAACGTCCTGACTTTC
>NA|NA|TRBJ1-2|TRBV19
CATRRGVSNYGYTF
TGTGCCACCCGTCGAGGCGTCTCTAACTATGGCTACACCTTC
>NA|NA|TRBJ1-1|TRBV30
CAWSEQGRTEAFF
TGTGCCTGGAGTGAGCAGGGTCGTACTGAAGCTTTCTTT
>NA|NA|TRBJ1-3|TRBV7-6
CASSSRNSGNTIYF
TGTGCCAGCAGCTCGCGAAACTCTGGAAACACCATATATTTT
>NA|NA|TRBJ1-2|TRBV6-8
CASSRTGPTYYGYTF
TGTGCCAGCAGTCGAACCGGACCGACTTACTATGGCTACACCTTC